Listed here is a single T cell receptor (beta chain). Its recognized antigen is unknown. No base quality information exists; no much larger clone differs at one position. These data are taken from a study of regulatory T cells in long-lasting Graves disease (dated by TCRdb to the early 2020s). For the study in its entirety: In the newly diagnosed Graves' disease group, patients had been taking antithyroid drugs for less than 3 months. TCR sequencing covered some 13 persistent and some 20 newly diagnosed Graves' disease patients, around 33 samples in total. The study was registered as a clinical trial and conducted in China. Peripheral blood TCR sequencing and RNA sequencing compared persistent Graves' disease patients with newly diagnosed Graves' disease patients. What the study reported, not specific to this receptor: Sequencing and analysis were restricted to the TCR beta chain. Patients with persistent disease shared more public clonotypes (approximately 2,500) than newly diagnosed patients did (around 980). The authors acknowledged the small sample size as a limitation that may reduce accuracy. Because the primary lesion, thyroid tissue, could not be accessed, the study looked at peripheral blood alone. TRBV28, TRBJ1-2 and TRBJ2-5 were preferentially used in persistent disease, while TRBV20-1 and TRBJ2-1 were favored in newly diagnosed disease. Lower TCR Shannon entropy and fewer highly expanded clones were observed in persistent Graves' disease patients than in newly diagnosed patients, which suggested clonal expansion.

V is pruned by 3 bases and J by 4 bases, leaving 3 bases of the junction without a gene match. Its CDR3 holds 14 amino acids, cysteine through phenylalanine. The entry retains the CDR3 DNA only, 42 bases that are in frame from base 1. CDR1 and CDR2, per the germline V gene (reference sequence), are LGHDT and YNNKEL. The label giving this sample's time point can be read as: newly diagnosed GD, antithyroid drugs for less than 3 months. For both TCR sequencing and RNA sequencing, RNA was extracted from PBMCs in TRIzol. The diagnosis of Graves' disease was made according to American Thyroid Association guidelines. Patients were recruited from an endocrinology department in Xi'an, China. From each patient, around 8.3 milliliters of peripheral blood was collected into an EDTA anticoagulant tube. Ficoll Paque Plus density gradient separation was used to isolate PBMCs, and no further T cell sorting was performed. An Agilent 2100 Bioanalyzer and agarose gel were used to assess RNA quality, and a NanoDrop 2000 was used to measure RNA concentration.

Library method: multiplex PCR. Sequencing took place on an Illumina HiSeq 4000. iRepertoire HTBI primers and Arm-PCR amplification of CDR3 regions were used to construct TCR beta libraries. PCR products were gel purified before sequencing. Turning to the authors' computational methods: Gene usage analysis of CDR3 amino acid clonotypes used the roughly 60 TRBV and around 14 TRBJ segments found across samples. COPE and FqMerger were used to merge filtered high-quality paired reads into contigs. BLAST was used to align contigs to the IMGT TRBV, TRBD and TRBJ reference genes, and CDR3 was defined following IMGT. Any clonotype with a frequency above 0.1% was classified as a highly expanded clone. Shannon entropy served as the measure of repertoire diversity, while the Gini coefficient captured V-J evenness. A clonotype found in more than one individual was treated as public. TCRdb's own reprocessing of the public reads used fastp at Q25 and MiXCR and kept productive beta chains. Each CDR3 protein gets just one entry, which takes the most common genes and DNA from the rows behind it. These V and J calls derive from TCRdb rather than the authors' analysis. The sample has around 320,000 distinct CDR3 sequences on record, 16% of them singletons. 30% of the sample goes to the ten largest clones.

These same records also appear under a second study, on T cells in Graves' hyperthyroidism and ophthalmopathy. From the second report: Graves' hyperthyroidism was defined as stable when no progression to ophthalmopathy occurred over 18 months of follow-up. Hyperthyroidism patients were newly diagnosed, with disease duration under 2 months, and aged 18 to 65 years. Patients with uncontrolled infections, other autoimmune diseases, pregnancy or lactation were excluded. Clinical symptoms, serum thyroxine and TRAb, thyroid ultrasound, and orbital computed tomography formed the basis for the diagnoses. For the first round of RT-PCR on the TCR CDR3, the HTBI primer set was used together with the Qiagen OneStep RT-PCR kit. Most expanded thyroid clonotypes (frequency above 0.001) were also found in blood, which suggests that blood repertoires may mirror thyroid immune responses. A model built on a 13 V-J signature distinguished ophthalmopathy from stable hyperthyroidism, reaching over 85% sensitivity and around 81% specificity in cross-validation and 80%/75% in testing. In validation, progression to ophthalmopathy was predicted by the model with approximately 67% sensitivity and 72% to 85% specificity, a median of roughly 6.4 months before onset. TCR V-J signatures able to tell the groups apart were searched for in a discovery cohort of 95 to 100 patients, of whom around 43 had Graves' ophthalmopathy and around 57 had stable Graves' hyperthyroidism. Whether ophthalmopathy could be predicted prospectively was tested in an independent validation cohort made up of fewer than 20 hyperthyroidism patients plus 17 patients who later progressed to ophthalmopathy. The 75 to 100 discovery patients were randomly divided into training and test sets at a 7:3 ratio. In several Graves' hyperthyroidism patients, the study also compared T-cell repertoires from thyroid tissue with T-cell repertoires from blood. After sampling, hyperthyroidism patients received methimazole starting at 30 mg daily, and ophthalmopathy patients received high-dose intravenous methylprednisolone. A second multiplex PCR round built the libraries, followed by size selection and purification. Paired-end sequencing of the libraries was performed with 100 bp reads on an Illumina HiSeq2000. Raw data were processed with SOAPnuke, discarding reads with adapters, uncalled bases, mean Phred below 15, or no exact constant-primer or identifier match. High-quality paired reads were merged with COPE v1.2.5, and unique nucleotide sequences were defined as clonotypes. Clonotypes were aligned to IMGT TRBV, TRBD and TRBJ reference segments using MiTCR v1.1. Analysis was restricted to V-J combinations with a frequency above 0.0001, which covered roughly 99% of repertoires. A TCS score was defined as the ratio between F50 (clonal expansion) and ExV (chaos), using BLOSUM62-based TCRdist between CDR3 peptides within each V-J. Welch's t-statistics and random forest reduced roughly 500 V-J features to fewer than 15, which were used in a naive Bayes classifier (R e1071). Sample size was not statistically predetermined, and blinding of investigators to group allocation was not performed. TCR Vbeta CDR3 sequencing of approximately 140 peripheral blood samples (around 45 ophthalmopathy, 75 to 85 hyperthyroidism and some 17 progressor patients) is reported in the paper.

The input for sequencing was peripheral blood mononuclear cells (PBMCs), taken at new diagnosis, from a patient treated with antithyroid drugs. The rearrangement joined TRBV3-1 to TRBJ2-7, with 10 middle bases fitting TRBD2. The TCR comes from a man in his forties or fifties with Graves disease. Donor details come from another sample of the same person, matched by shared clones. The nucleotide sequence reads TGTGCCAGCAGCCAGCAAGCGGGGGGGTACGAGCAGTACTTC. The encoded protein is CASSQQAGGYEQYF.